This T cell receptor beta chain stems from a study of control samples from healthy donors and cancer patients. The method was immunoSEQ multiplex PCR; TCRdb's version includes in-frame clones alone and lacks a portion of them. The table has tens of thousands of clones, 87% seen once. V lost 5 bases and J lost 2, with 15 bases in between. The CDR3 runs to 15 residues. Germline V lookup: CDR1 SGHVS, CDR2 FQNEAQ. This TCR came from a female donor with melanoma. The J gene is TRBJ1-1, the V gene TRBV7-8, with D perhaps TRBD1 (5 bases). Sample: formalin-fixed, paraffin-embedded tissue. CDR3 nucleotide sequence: TGTGCCAGCAGCCACGGACACCAAGTAAACACTGAAGCTTTCTTT. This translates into CASSHGHQVNTEAFF.